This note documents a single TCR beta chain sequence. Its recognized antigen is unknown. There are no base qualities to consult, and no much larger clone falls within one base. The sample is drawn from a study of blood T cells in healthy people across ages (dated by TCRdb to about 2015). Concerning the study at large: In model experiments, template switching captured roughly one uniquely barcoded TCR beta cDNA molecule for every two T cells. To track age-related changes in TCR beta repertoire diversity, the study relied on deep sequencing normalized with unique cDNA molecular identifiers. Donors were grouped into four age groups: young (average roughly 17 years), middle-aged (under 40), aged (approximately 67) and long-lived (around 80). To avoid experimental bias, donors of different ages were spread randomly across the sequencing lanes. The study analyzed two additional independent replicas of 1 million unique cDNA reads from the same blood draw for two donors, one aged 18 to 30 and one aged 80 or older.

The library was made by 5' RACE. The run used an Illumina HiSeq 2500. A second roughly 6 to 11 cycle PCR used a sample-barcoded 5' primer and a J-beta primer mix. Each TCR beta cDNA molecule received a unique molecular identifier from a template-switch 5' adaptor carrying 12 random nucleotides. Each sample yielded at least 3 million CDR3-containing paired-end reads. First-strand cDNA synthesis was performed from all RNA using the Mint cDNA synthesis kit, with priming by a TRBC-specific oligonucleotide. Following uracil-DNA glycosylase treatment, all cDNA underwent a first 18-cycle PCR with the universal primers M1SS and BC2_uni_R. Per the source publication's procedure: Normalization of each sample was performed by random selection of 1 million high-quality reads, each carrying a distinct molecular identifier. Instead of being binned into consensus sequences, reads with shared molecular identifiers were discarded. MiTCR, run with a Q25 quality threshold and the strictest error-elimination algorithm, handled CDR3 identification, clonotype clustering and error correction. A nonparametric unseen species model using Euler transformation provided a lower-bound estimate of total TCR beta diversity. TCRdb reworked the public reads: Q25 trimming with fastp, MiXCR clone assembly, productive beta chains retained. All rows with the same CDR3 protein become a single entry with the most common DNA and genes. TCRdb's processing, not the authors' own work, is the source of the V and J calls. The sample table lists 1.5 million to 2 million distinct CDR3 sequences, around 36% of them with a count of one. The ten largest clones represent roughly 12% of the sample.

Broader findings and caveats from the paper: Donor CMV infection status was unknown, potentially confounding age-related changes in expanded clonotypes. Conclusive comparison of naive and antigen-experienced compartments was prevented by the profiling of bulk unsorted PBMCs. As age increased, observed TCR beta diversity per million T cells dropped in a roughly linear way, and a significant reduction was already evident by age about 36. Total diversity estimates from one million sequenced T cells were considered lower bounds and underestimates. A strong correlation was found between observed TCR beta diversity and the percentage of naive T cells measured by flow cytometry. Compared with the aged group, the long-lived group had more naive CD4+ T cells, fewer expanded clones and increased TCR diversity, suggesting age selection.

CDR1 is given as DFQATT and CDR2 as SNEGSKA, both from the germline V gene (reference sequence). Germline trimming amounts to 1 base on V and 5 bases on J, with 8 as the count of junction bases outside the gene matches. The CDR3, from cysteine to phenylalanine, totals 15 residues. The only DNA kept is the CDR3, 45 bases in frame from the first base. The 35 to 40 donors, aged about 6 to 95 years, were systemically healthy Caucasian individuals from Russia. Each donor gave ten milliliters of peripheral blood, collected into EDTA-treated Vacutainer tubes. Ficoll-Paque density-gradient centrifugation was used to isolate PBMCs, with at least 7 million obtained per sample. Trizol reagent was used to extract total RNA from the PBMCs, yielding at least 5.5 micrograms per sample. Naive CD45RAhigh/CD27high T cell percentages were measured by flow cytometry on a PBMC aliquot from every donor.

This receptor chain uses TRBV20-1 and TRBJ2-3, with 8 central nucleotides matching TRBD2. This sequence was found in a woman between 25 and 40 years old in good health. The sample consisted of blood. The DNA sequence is TGCAGTGCTAGAGGTGGGGGGCTAGCGGGAGATACGCAGTATTTT. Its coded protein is CSARGGGLAGDTQYF.